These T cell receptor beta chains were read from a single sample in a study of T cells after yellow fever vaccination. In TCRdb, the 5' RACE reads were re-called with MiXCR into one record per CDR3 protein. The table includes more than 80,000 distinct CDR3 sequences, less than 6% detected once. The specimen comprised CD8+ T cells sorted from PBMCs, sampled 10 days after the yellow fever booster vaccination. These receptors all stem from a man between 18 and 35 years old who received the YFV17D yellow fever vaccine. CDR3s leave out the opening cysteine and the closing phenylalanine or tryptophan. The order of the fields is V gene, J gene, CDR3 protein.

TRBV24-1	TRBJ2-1	ATSAGRAPYNEQF
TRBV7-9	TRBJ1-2	ASSLVGSGNGYT
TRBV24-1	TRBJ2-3	ATSDLQTGIDTQY
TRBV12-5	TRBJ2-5	ASGPDRGSQETQY
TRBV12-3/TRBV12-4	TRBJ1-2	ASSFTSNYGYT
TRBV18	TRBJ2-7	ASSPLESSYEQY
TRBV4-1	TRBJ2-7	ASSQADGGTYEQY
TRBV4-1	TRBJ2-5	ASSLGTGAAWGQETQY
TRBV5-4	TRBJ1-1	ASSLDRGPEAF
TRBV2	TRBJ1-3	ASRGRASGNTIY
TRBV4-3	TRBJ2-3	ASSQDISGRNTDTQY
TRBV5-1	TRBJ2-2	ASSALGGAGELF
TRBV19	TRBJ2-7	ASRVTESSYEQY
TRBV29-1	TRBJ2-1	SVIPGQAYNEQF
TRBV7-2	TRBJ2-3	ASSFTSGGSADTQY
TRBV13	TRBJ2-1	ASSLEASGGRSYNEQF
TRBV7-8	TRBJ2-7	ASSLRALYEQY
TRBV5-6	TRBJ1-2	ASSLNSIIYGYT
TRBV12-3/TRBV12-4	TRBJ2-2	ASSALAGDTGELF
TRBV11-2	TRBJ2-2	ASIQGATGELF
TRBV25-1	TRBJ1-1	ASSATGATEAF
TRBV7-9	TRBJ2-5	ASSFLGGQETQY